What follows is one T cell receptor (beta chain) and its context. The antigen is not known. This sample is part of a study of T cells in Graves' hyperthyroidism and ophthalmopathy. Among ophthalmopathy patients, the Clinical Activity Score reached at least 3, the NOSPECS grade reached at least 4, and duration remained under 3 months. Amplification of TCR beta CDR3 regions used RNA as the template. During a first-round RT-PCR of the TCR CDR3, the HTBI primer set was used. TCRdb processed the multiplex PCR reads anew with MiXCR; each CDR3 protein has one entry. Of some 340,000 distinct CDR3 sequences listed, roughly 13% are singletons. Points from the study as a whole: Clonotypes that were expanded in thyroid above 0.001 mostly appeared in blood too.

This receptor was taken from a woman aged 40 to 50 with Graves' ophthalmopathy. The sample was blood.

CDR3 sequence (DNA): TGTGCCAGCAGCTTGAGGGGGGACCATAATGAAAAACTGTTTTTT. This sequence encodes CASSLRGDHNEKLFF. The chain couples TRBV5-6 to TRBJ1-4; weak D call: TRBD1 (6 bases). Germline V gives CDR1 SGHDT, CDR2 YYEEEE. This CDR3 contains 15 residues. V lost 1 base to trimming and J lost 4 bases, with 11 bases between them.